This TCR beta chain was observed in a study of blood T cell repertoires in COVID-19. Overall study: Samples came from the United States, Italy and Spain, spanning acute and convalescent COVID-19.

The germline CDR1 and CDR2 sequences are SQVTM and ANQGSEA. V dropped 3 bases and J dropped 6 bases, with 9 bases sitting between them. The CDR3 has 12 amino acids. In the authors' methods: Amplification from reference gene primers served as the basis for estimated nucleated cell counts. Generated by immunoSEQ multiplex PCR, the TCRdb table keeps only in-frame clones and is missing some. For V, J and clone size, that table is used; D and trimming come from the DNA. The sample has 52,000 or so clones; roughly 87% are singletons. The receptor's source is a human donor in a cohort sampled during active COVID-19. This chain connects TRBV29-1 to TRBJ2-4; D perhaps matches TRBD1 (5 bases). Sample: peripheral blood. In nucleotides, the CDR3 is TGCAGCGTTGAGTGGCAGGGAAACATTCAGTACTTC. This encodes CSVEWQGNIQYF.